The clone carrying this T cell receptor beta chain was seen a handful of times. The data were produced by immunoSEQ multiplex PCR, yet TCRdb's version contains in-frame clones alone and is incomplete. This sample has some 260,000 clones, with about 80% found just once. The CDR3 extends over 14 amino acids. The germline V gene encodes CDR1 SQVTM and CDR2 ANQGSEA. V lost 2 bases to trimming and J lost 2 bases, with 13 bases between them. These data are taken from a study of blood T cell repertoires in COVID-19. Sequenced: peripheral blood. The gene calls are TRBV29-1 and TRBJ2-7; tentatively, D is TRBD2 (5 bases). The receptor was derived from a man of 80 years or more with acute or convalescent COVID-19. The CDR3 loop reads CSVETPGSPYEQYF. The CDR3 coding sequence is TGCAGCGTTGAAACCCCGGGGTCTCCCTACGAGCAGTACTTC.